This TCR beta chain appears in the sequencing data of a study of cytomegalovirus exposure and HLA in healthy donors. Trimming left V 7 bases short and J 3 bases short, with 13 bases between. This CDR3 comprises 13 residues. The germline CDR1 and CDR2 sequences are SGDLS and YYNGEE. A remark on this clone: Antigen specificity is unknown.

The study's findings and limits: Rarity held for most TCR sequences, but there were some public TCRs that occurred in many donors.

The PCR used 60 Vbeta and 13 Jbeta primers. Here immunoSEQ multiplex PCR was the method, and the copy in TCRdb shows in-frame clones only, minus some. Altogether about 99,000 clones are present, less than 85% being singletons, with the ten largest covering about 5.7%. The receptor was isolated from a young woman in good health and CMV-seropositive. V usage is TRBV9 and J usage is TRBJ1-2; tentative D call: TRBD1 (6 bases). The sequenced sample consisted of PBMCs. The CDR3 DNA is TGTGCCAGCGCCCCAGGGGTGGACTATGGCTACACCTTC. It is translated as CASAPGVDYGYTF.